Reported below is one TCR beta chain. Its matching antigen is unknown. The junction shows a germline mismatch at one end, possibly a read error. The time point is: newly diagnosed GD, antithyroid drugs for less than 3 months. The authors made the TCR library using RNA they extracted from PBMCs. Building the TCR beta libraries relied on iRepertoire HTBI primers, and CDR3 regions underwent Arm-PCR. TCRdb used MiXCR to reprocess the multiplex PCR reads, holding one entry per CDR3 protein. The sample lists about 440,000 distinct CDR3 sequences, around 17% seen once, with around 23% in the top ten. This specimen belongs to a study of regulatory T cells in long-lasting Graves disease. Study-wide context: Antithyroid drugs had been given to newly diagnosed Graves' patients for under 3 months. The study's findings and limits: Analyses excluded thyroid tissue, covering peripheral blood alone.

This CDR3 has 17 residues. Germline V gene lookup returns CDR1 SSHAT and CDR2 FNYEAQ (reference sequence). These data were likewise used in another study, on T cells in Graves' hyperthyroidism and ophthalmopathy. From that report: Clinical symptoms, serum thyroxine and TRAb, thyroid ultrasound and orbital computed tomography were used for the diagnoses. In the first-round RT-PCR of the TCR CDR3, the HTBI primer set was used.

The clonotype comes from a woman under 30 with Graves disease. The sample in question was peripheral blood mononuclear cells (PBMCs), obtained at new diagnosis, from a patient treated with antithyroid drugs. V is TRBV7-7 and J is TRBJ2-5; 13 bases are shared with TRBD2. This chain's CDR3 is CASSSNPGLAGQETQYF. CDR3 coding DNA: TGTGCTAGCAGCTCTAACCCGGGACTAGCGGGACAAGAGACCCAGTACTTC.